This TCR beta chain was observed in a study of cytomegalovirus exposure and HLA in healthy donors. Everyone who donated was a healthy bone marrow donor. The PCR was carried out with 60 Vbeta primers and 13 Jbeta primers. The table came from immunoSEQ multiplex PCR; TCRdb's copy has only in-frame clones and leaves some out. The data hold approximately 100,000 clones, with about 76% observed a single time. Whole-study results and caveats: Differences between HLA loci emerged in a later analysis of TCR association rates, with DRB1 most and HLA-C fewest. A later analysis showed that HLA-associated TCR beta chains had undergone more clonal expansion than equally common others. Later work associated fewer than 20,000 TCR beta sequences with HLA alleles at 0.05 false discovery rate.

Concerning this clone: Its antigen remains unknown.

The CDR3 is 14 amino acids. The junction had 8 bases not matched to a gene; V was cut back by 5 bases and J by 6 bases. CDR1 and CDR2 (germline): MGHDK, SYGVNS. Input material: PBMCs. The V and J genes are TRBV25-1 and TRBJ1-1, with TRBD1 identical over 8 bases. The TCR comes from a woman aged 40-49 years in good health and CMV-seronegative. CDR3 in amino acids: CASSRSGGDSEAFF. CDR3 bases: TGTGCCAGCAGTAGGTCAGGGGGCGATTCTGAAGCTTTCTTT.